A selection of T cell receptor beta chains follows, all from one sample in a study of spatial heterogeneity in lung cancer. Using its own MiXCR run on the 5' RACE reads, TCRdb lists one record per CDR3 protein. Of roughly 26,000 distinct CDR3 sequences in the sample, 4.5% to 7.5% were seen once. Source: PBMCs, taken at follow-up. The receptors originated from a male donor with early-stage non-small cell lung cancer. The CDR3 runs from the conserved cysteine through the conserved F or W. The order of the fields is V gene, clone size, J gene, D gene, CDR3 protein, CDR3 DNA. The D gene is left open where the match is weak. Size values are once, few and many counts, or a class for expanded clones, and some rows have none.

V gene: TRBV24-1; clone size: many; J gene: TRBJ1-1; D gene: NA; CDR3 protein: CATSESWGNTEAFF; CDR3 DNA: TGTGCCACCAGTGAGTCTTGGGGGAACACTGAAGCTTTCTTT
V gene: TRBV28; clone size: many; J gene: TRBJ2-3; D gene: TRBD2; CDR3 protein: CASSLPGGGTDTQYF; CDR3 DNA: TGTGCCAGCAGTTTACCGGGAGGGGGCACAGATACGCAGTATTTT
V gene: TRBV7-2; clone size: NA; J gene: TRBJ2-2; D gene: TRBD2; CDR3 protein: CASSLETSGTGELFF; CDR3 DNA: TGTGCCAGCAGCTTAGAGACTAGCGGCACCGGGGAGCTGTTTTTT
V gene: TRBV6-5; clone size: many; J gene: TRBJ1-2; D gene: NA; CDR3 protein: CASSKQGVYGYTF; CDR3 DNA: TGTGCCAGCAGTAAACAGGGAGTCTATGGCTACACCTTC
V gene: TRBV20-1; clone size: NA; J gene: TRBJ2-2; D gene: NA; CDR3 protein: CSAQTPGELFF; CDR3 DNA: TGCAGTGCCCAGACCCCCGGGGAGCTGTTTTTT
V gene: TRBV12-3/TRBV12-4; clone size: many; J gene: TRBJ1-2; D gene: TRBD1; CDR3 protein: CASRKQDRLPYTF; CDR3 DNA: TGTGCCAGCAGAAAACAGGACAGGCTCCCCTACACCTTC
V gene: TRBV5-1; clone size: many; J gene: TRBJ1-5; D gene: NA; CDR3 protein: CASSSDGRKPQHF; CDR3 DNA: TGCGCCAGCAGCTCGGATGGGCGGAAGCCCCAGCATTTT
V gene: TRBV2; clone size: NA; J gene: TRBJ2-7; D gene: TRBD1; CDR3 protein: CASRTDRGYEQYF; CDR3 DNA: TGTGCCAGCAGAACCGACAGGGGATACGAGCAGTACTTC
V gene: TRBV6-5; clone size: few; J gene: TRBJ2-1; D gene: NA; CDR3 protein: CASSLLIRGAENEQFF; CDR3 DNA: TGTGCCAGCAGCCTCCTAATCCGGGGCGCGGAGAATGAGCAGTTCTTC
V gene: TRBV5-1; clone size: few; J gene: TRBJ1-1; D gene: NA; CDR3 protein: CASTLGEDTEAFF; CDR3 DNA: TGCGCCAGCACCTTAGGGGAGGACACTGAAGCTTTCTTT
V gene: TRBV5-6; clone size: few; J gene: TRBJ1-2; D gene: NA; CDR3 protein: CASSLRGGSGNGYTF; CDR3 DNA: TGTGCCAGCAGCTTGCGGGGCGGTTCGGGTAATGGCTACACCTTC
V gene: TRBV29-1; clone size: many; J gene: TRBJ1-2; D gene: NA; CDR3 protein: CSVGEGDYGYTF; CDR3 DNA: TGCAGCGTCGGGGAGGGCGACTATGGCTACACCTTC
V gene: TRBV3-1; clone size: medium-sized; J gene: TRBJ1-1; D gene: NA; CDR3 protein: CASSNQLTAFF; CDR3 DNA: TGTGCCAGCAGCAATCAATTAACGGCTTTCTTT
V gene: TRBV28; clone size: many; J gene: TRBJ1-3; D gene: NA; CDR3 protein: CASSSGGGGNTIYF; CDR3 DNA: TGTGCCAGCAGTTCCGGGGGGGGTGGAAACACCATATATTTT
V gene: TRBV27; clone size: many; J gene: TRBJ2-3; D gene: NA; CDR3 protein: CASSLLGTDTQYF; CDR3 DNA: TGTGCCAGCAGTTTATTGGGCACAGATACGCAGTATTTT
V gene: TRBV7-2; clone size: many; J gene: TRBJ2-7; D gene: TRBD1; CDR3 protein: CASSPGQGREQYF; CDR3 DNA: TGTGCCAGCAGCCCGGGACAGGGGCGCGAGCAGTACTTC
V gene: TRBV6-1; clone size: NA; J gene: TRBJ1-1; D gene: NA; CDR3 protein: CASSEYRGIEAFF; CDR3 DNA: TGTGCCAGCAGTGAATACCGGGGAATTGAAGCTTTCTTT
V gene: TRBV4-2; clone size: many; J gene: TRBJ1-5; D gene: NA; CDR3 protein: CASSQASGTGGNQPQHF; CDR3 DNA: TGTGCCAGCAGCCAAGCTTCCGGGACCGGCGGGAATCAGCCCCAGCATTTT
V gene: TRBV15; clone size: many; J gene: TRBJ1-1; D gene: TRBD1; CDR3 protein: CATSGWTGAEAFF; CDR3 DNA: TGTGCCACCAGCGGATGGACAGGGGCTGAAGCTTTCTTT
V gene: TRBV21-1; clone size: NA; J gene: TRBJ2-4; D gene: NA; CDR3 protein: CASSTTTGRIRLAKNIQYF; CDR3 DNA: TGTGCCAGCAGCACCACGACCGGGAGAATTCGACTAGCCAAAAACATTCAGTACTTC
V gene: TRBV7-3; clone size: few; J gene: TRBJ2-1; D gene: NA; CDR3 protein: CASSLSGLFAGNEQFF; CDR3 DNA: TGTGCCAGCAGCTTAAGTGGGCTATTTGCGGGCAATGAGCAGTTCTTC
V gene: TRBV7-2; clone size: NA; J gene: TRBJ2-1; D gene: NA; CDR3 protein: CASSLAGASNEQFF; CDR3 DNA: TGTGCCAGCAGCTTAGCAGGGGCCTCAAATGAGCAGTTCTTC
V gene: TRBV6-2/TRBV6-3; clone size: many; J gene: TRBJ1-4; D gene: NA; CDR3 protein: CASTLPDSNEKLFF; CDR3 DNA: TGTGCCAGCACCTTACCGGACAGTAATGAAAAACTGTTTTTT
V gene: TRBV5-6; clone size: NA; J gene: TRBJ1-2; D gene: NA; CDR3 protein: CASSLEFGGTNYGYTF; CDR3 DNA: TGTGCCAGCAGCTTGGAGTTCGGGGGTACTAACTATGGCTACACCTTC
V gene: TRBV2; clone size: many; J gene: TRBJ2-1; D gene: TRBD1; CDR3 protein: CASSGWEGQGPYNEQFF; CDR3 DNA: TGTGCCAGCAGTGGTTGGGAAGGACAGGGTCCTTACAATGAGCAGTTCTTC
V gene: TRBV6-2/TRBV6-3; clone size: many; J gene: TRBJ2-3; D gene: NA; CDR3 protein: CASSDLRKGAQYF; CDR3 DNA: TGTGCCAGCAGCGATCTTAGAAAAGGCGCGCAGTATTTT